This TCR beta chain was found in a study of T-cell memory formation after mild COVID-19 (dated by TCRdb to about 2021). Background for the entire study: Most TCR sequence clusters were specific to one of the two donors. T-cell clones expanding and contracting after mild COVID-19 in a couple of donors were tracked by longitudinal TCRalpha and TCRbeta repertoire sequencing. Two young, previously healthy adult volunteers, one female and one male, were included in the cohort.

This clonotype has more than one count but fewer than ten. The target of this receptor is not known. No per-base quality is available; no much larger clone lies one base away. Ficoll-Paque density gradient centrifugation was used to isolate PBMCs. CDR1 and CDR2 are drawn from the germline V gene: SGDLS, YYNGEE. V is clipped by 4 bases and J by 5 bases, and the sequence between their germline boundaries is 15 bases long. From the cysteine up to the phenylalanine, the CDR3 has a length of 15 residues. The entry retains the CDR3 DNA only, 45 bases that are in frame from base 1. On the study overall, not on this receptor specifically: Only a couple of mild cases were covered in the study, and larger cohorts including severe cases with pre-infection samples were considered necessary. SARS-CoV-2 specificity of the second-wave clones peaking on day 37 was not confirmed. The detection of some responding clones in pre-infection memory suggests that pre-existing cross-reactive memory T cells joined the SARS-CoV-2 response. Clones contracting from day 15 to 85 had balanced CD4/CD8 phenotypes, while a second wave expanding from day 15 to 37 was biased towards CD4+. Contracting CD4+ clones turned up mainly in the CM and EM memory subsets, whereas EMRA was where CD8+ clones were enriched.

The instrument was an Illumina NovaSeq 6000. Using 5'RACE with constant-segment primers, TCRalpha and TCRbeta cDNA libraries were constructed, with sample barcodes and unique molecular identifiers added in the process. Trizol reagent was used to extract RNA from every sample. Library amplification was performed in two PCR steps, and a second sample barcode and Illumina TruSeq adapters were introduced in the second step. Sequencing of libraries was performed on an Illumina NovaSeq with 2 x 150 bp paired-end reads. The authors' pipeline ran thus. The reads were demultiplexed and collapsed into UMI-guided consensus sequences using migec v1.2.7. Using mixcr v2.1.11, UMI consensuses were aligned to TRA and TRB V and J templates and then assembled into clonotypes. A clonotype was counted as expanded or contracted only if both edgeR and NoisET called the change significant, with noise models trained on biological replicates. For edgeR calls, a false discovery rate-adjusted p below 0.01 and a log2 fold-change threshold of 1 were applied. As an exploratory analysis of dynamics, max-normalized trajectories of the 1000 most abundant clonotypes were examined with PCA combined with hierarchical clustering. The CD4 or CD8 phenotype of responding clones was assigned using the separately sequenced CD4+ and CD8+ repertoires. TCRdb applied fastp at Q25 and MiXCR to the public reads, then kept only in-frame beta chains. Here each entry gathers all rows of one CDR3 protein and keeps the most common genes and DNA. These V and J calls originate from TCRdb's pipeline instead of the authors' own analysis. This sample lists around 190,000 distinct CDR3 sequences; around a sixth were detected once. The ten largest clones take up roughly 4% of the sample.

The clonotype originates from a man between 18 and 35 years old who had mild COVID-19 (a few samples of this study predate the infection). The sample titles of this study are shuffled in the database, so cell type and time point are left out; the donor was told from shared clones. The sequencing input was PBMCs or a T cell subset sorted from them (not recorded which). Here the chain combines TRBV9 and TRBJ2-2; no D segment can be confidently identified. The CDR3 amino acid sequence is: CASSSSTEPTGELFF. At the DNA level, the sequence is TGTGCCAGCAGCTCCAGTACAGAACCTACCGGGGAGCTGTTTTTT.